A single sample gave rise to the 10 T cell receptor beta chains below, sequenced in a study of technical replicates of blood from several donors. Only in-frame clones appear in the TCRdb table, and some are missing; sequencing was by immunoSEQ multiplex PCR. In the table there are approximately 77,000 clones, 94% of which are singletons. Sequencing was done on a sample of T cells isolated from PBMCs. The receptors were gathered from a human donor in good health.

The chain combines TRBV6-1 with TRBJ2-5; 10 positions agree with TRBD1. The closer fit of TRBJ2-7 to the DNA end suggests the J call may be wrong. There are 14 residues in the CDR3. Germline CDR1 reads MNHNS; CDR2 reads SASEGT. CDR3 in amino acids: CASRVPGQGNEQYF. The CDR3 DNA reads TGTGCCAGCAGGGTCCCGGGACAGGGGAACGAGCAGTACTTC.

The V gene is TRBV4-2, the J gene TRBJ2-2; TRBD1 is a possible D gene (6 bases). Per germline, CDR1 LGHNA and CDR2 YNFKEQ. Between the trimmed V and J ends, which lost 1 base and 4 bases, there was a span of 16 bases. The CDR3 extends over 17 amino acids. For the CDR3, the DNA is TGTGCCAGCAGCCAAGGGGCAGGGGCCCAAATCACCGGGGAGCTGTTTTTT. This encodes CASSQGAGAQITGELFF.

A single count supports this clone. The chain carries TRBV2 and TRBJ2-7, with 8 bases that match TRBD2. The CDR3 totals 15 residues. The junction had 13 bases not matched to a gene; V was cut back by 8 bases and J by 4 bases. From germline, CDR1 is SNHLY and CDR2 FYNNEI. The CDR3 sequence: CASHWASGPSYEQYF. CDR3 nucleotide sequence: TGTGCCAGCCATTGGGCTAGCGGGCCCTCATACGAGCAGTACTTC.

The chain carries TRBV6-1 and TRBJ2-7; tentatively, D is TRBD2 (6 bases). The CDR3 spans 14 residues. Deletions cut 7 bases from V and 2 bases from J, with 15 bases between. The V gene's germline CDR1 is MNHNS and CDR2 SASEGT. The chain's CDR3 is CASTLVGGTYEQYF. The CDR3, as DNA: TGTGCCAGCACCCTAGTCGGCGGGACCTACGAGCAGTACTTC.

This clone occurred once. The chain carries TRBV5-1 and TRBJ2-1, with 10 bases fitting TRBD1. The CDR3 spans 14 residues. Per germline, CDR1 SGHRS and CDR2 YFSETQ. With 1 base clipped from V and 8 bases from J, the junction kept 3 bases outside the gene matches. The CDR3 here is CASSLRQGAHEQFF. In DNA form, the CDR3 reads TGCGCCAGCAGCTTGAGACAGGGGGCCCATGAGCAGTTCTTC.

J is TRBJ1-5 and V is TRBV29-1, with 11 bases lining up with TRBD1. The CDR3 loop spans 14 amino acids. J gave up 3 bases and V 5 bases, and 3 bases lay outside the gene matches. In germline, CDR1 is SQVTM, CDR2 ANQGSEA. The CDR3 DNA reads TGCAGCGTTTGGGACAGGGGGGACAATCAGCCCCAGCATTTT. It specifies CSVWDRGDNQPQHF. The full variable domain, in which reference TRBV29-1 and TRBJ1-5 provide the parts outside the CDR3, is SAVISQKPSRDICQRGTSLTIQCQVDSQVTMMFWYRQQPGQSLTLIATANQGSEATYESGFVIDKFPISRPNLTFSTLTVSNMSPEDSSIYLCSVWDRGDNQPQHFGDGTRLSIL.

This chain connects TRBV7-8 to TRBJ2-2; D gene ambiguous. The germline V gene encodes CDR1 SGHVS and CDR2 FQNEAQ. The CDR3 has 13 amino acids. The V and J ends lost 4 bases and 6 bases respectively, with 9 bases between them. CDR3 bases: TGTGCCAGCAGCTCAGACTTGGCCGGGGAGCTGTTTTTT. This encodes CASSSDLAGELFF.

The rearrangement uses TRBV6-1 and TRBJ1-3; D perhaps matches TRBD1 (5 bases). The CDR3 has 15 amino acids. Trimming shortened V by 4 bases and J by 0 bases, and 10 bases separated the two germline ends. Germline-derived CDR1 and CDR2 are MNHNS and SASEGT. CDR3 sequence reads: CASSAGTGSGNTIYF. As DNA, the CDR3 is TGTGCCAGCAGTGCTGGTACAGGCTCTGGAAACACCATATATTTT.

The rearrangement joins TRBV9 to TRBJ1-2; D is unresolved. Trimming removed 4 bases from V and 5 bases from J, with 9 bases in between. The length of the CDR3 is 12 residues. CDR1 SGDLS and CDR2 YYNGEE come from the germline V gene. CDR3 region: CASSTSEYGYTF. In DNA form, the CDR3 reads TGTGCCAGCAGCACTAGTGAGTATGGCTACACCTTC. The full variable domain, in which reference TRBV9 and TRBJ1-2 provide the parts outside the CDR3, is DSGVTQTPKHLITATGQRVTLRCSPRSGDLSVYWYQQSLDQGLQFLIQYYNGEERAKGNILERFSAQQFPDLHSELNLSSLELGDSALYFCASSTSEYGYTFGSGTRLTVV.

This chain links TRBV7-3 with TRBJ2-7, with D possibly being TRBD1 (6 bases). V lost 3 bases and J lost 6, with 9 bases in between. Looked up from germline, CDR1 is SGHTA and CDR2 is FQGTGA. The CDR3 is made up of 12 amino acids. The CDR3 nucleotides are TGTGCCAGCAGCTTCTTAGGGGGCGAGCAGTACTTC. It encodes CASSFLGGEQYF.